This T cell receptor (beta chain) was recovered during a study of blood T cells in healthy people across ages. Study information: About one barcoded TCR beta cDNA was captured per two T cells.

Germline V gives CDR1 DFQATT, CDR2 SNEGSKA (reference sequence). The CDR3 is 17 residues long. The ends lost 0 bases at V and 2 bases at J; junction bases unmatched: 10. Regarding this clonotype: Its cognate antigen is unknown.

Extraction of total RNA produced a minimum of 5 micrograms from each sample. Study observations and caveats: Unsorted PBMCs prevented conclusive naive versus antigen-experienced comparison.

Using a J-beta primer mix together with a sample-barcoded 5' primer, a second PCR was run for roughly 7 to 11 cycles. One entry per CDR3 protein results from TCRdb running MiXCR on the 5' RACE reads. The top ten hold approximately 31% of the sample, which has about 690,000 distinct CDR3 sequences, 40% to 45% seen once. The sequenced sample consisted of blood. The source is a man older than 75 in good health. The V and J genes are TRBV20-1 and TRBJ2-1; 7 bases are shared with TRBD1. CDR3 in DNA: TGCAGTGCTAGAGACTCAAAGACAGGGTTCGCCTACAATGAGCAGTTCTTC. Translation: CSARDSKTGFAYNEQFF.